Given below is one T cell receptor (beta chain) in context. What it binds is not known. TCRdb itself ran the 5' RACE reads through MiXCR, one entry per CDR3 protein. This table has around 530,000 distinct CDR3 sequences, roughly 15% appearing once. This record comes from a study of identical twins. The study's findings and limits: Cross-sectional statistical analysis was relied on for the conclusions, without the same donors being followed. When twins shared out-of-frame alpha sequences, those sequences had excess low generation probability. Out-of-frame beta sequences exhibited a weaker degree of excess twin sharing.

The germline V and J ends were trimmed by 2 bases and 0 bases, with 8 bases remaining between them. Germline V gene lookup returns CDR1 SGHVS and CDR2 FNYEAQ. The CDR3 totals 16 residues. These data also featured in a second study, about yellow fever vaccine responses in identical twins. This second report adds: Reports say the vaccine T cell response in twins looked partly convergent and partly personalized.

J is TRBJ2-6 and V is TRBV7-6; D unresolved. This receptor was identified in a woman between 18 and 29 years old in good health. Sequencing was done on a sample of CD4+ T cells sorted from blood. This chain's CDR3 is CASSLLVNSGANVLTF. The CDR3 nucleotides are TGTGCCAGCAGCTTATTAGTGAACTCTGGGGCCAACGTCCTGACTTTC.